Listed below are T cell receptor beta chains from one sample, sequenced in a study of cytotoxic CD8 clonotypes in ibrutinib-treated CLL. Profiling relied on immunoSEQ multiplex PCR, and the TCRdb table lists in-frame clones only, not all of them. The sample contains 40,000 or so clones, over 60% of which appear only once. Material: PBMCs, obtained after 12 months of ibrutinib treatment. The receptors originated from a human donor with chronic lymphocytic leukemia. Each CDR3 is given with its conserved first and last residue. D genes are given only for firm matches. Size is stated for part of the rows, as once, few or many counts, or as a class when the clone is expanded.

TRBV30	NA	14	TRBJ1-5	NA	CAWSWGAGNQPQHF	TGTGCCTGGAGTTGGGGGGCCGGCAATCAGCCCCAGCATTTT
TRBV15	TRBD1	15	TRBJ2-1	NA	CATSRDRDRGDEQFF	TGTGCCACCAGTCGGGACAGGGACAGGGGCGATGAGCAGTTCTTC
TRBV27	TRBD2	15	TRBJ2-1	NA	CASRPRLAAYNEQFF	TGTGCCAGCAGGCCCCGACTAGCGGCCTACAATGAGCAGTTCTTC
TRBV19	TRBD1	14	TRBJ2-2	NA	CASKGQGWTGELFF	TGTGCCAGTAAGGGACAGGGGTGGACCGGGGAGCTGTTTTTT
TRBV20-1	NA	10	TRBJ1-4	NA	CSASQEKLFF	TGCAGTGCTTCACAGGAAAAACTGTTTTTT
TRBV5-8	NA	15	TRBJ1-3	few	CASSLGTASGNTIYF	TGTGCCAGCAGCTTGGGGACAGCCTCTGGAAACACCATATATTTT
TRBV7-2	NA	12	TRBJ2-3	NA	CASSQTDWDWYF	TGTGCCAGCAGCCAGACCGATTGGGACTGGTATTTT
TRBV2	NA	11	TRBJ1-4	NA	CATRDIEKLFF	TGTGCCACCCGGGACATCGAAAAACTGTTTTTT
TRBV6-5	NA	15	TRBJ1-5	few	CASRPSGGRHQPQHF	TGTGCCAGCAGACCCTCGGGGGGTCGTCATCAGCCCCAGCATTTT
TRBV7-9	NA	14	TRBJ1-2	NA	CASSPPAALAGYTF	TGTGCCAGCAGCCCGCCGGCAGCCCTCGCCGGCTACACCTTC
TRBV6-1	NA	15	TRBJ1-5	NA	CASSSGEVSNQPQHF	TGTGCCAGCTCGTCGGGGGAGGTGAGCAATCAGCCCCAGCATTTT
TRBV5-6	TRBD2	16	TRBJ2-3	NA	CASSLGAAGATDTQYF	TGTGCCAGCAGCTTGGGGGCAGCGGGAGCCACAGATACGCAGTATTTT
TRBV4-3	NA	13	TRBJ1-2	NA	CASSQTGVSGYTF	TGCGCCAGCAGCCAGACGGGAGTAAGTGGCTACACCTTC
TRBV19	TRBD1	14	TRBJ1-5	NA	CASTHRGSHQPQHF	TGTGCCAGTACTCACAGGGGTTCTCATCAGCCCCAGCATTTT
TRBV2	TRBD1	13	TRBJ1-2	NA	CASSLGQGYGYTF	TGTGCCAGCAGCCTGGGACAGGGGTATGGCTACACCTTC
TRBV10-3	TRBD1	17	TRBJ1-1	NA	CAISFNPLGQGNTEAFF	TGTGCCATCAGTTTTAACCCGTTGGGACAGGGAAACACTGAAGCTTTCTTT
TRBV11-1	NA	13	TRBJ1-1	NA	CASSLDRNTEAFF	TGTGCCAGCAGCCTAGACAGGAACACTGAAGCTTTCTTT
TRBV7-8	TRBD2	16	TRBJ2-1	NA	CASSLGLAGGGNEQFF	TGTGCCAGCAGCTTGGGGCTAGCGGGAGGAGGGAATGAGCAGTTCTTC
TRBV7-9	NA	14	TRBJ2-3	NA	CASSLVGGTDTQYF	TGTGCCAGCAGCTTAGTTGGCGGCACAGATACGCAGTATTTT
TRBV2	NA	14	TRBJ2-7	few	CASSEGPNPYEQYF	TGTGCCAGCAGTGAAGGGCCTAACCCCTACGAGCAGTACTTC
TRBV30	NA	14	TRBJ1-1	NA	CAWSRGGQDTEAFF	TGTGCCTGGAGCCGGGGGGGGCAGGACACTGAAGCTTTCTTT
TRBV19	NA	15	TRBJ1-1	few	CASRWGAGERTEAFF	TGTGCCAGTAGATGGGGCGCAGGGGAGCGTACTGAAGCTTTCTTT
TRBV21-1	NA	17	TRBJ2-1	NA	CASSKDRDSSSYNEQFF	TGTGCCAGCAGCAAAGATAGGGACTCCAGCTCCTACAATGAGCAGTTCTTC
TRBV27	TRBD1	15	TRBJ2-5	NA	CASSRGTGDQETQYF	TGTGCCAGCAGTCGAGGGACAGGGGACCAAGAGACCCAGTACTTC
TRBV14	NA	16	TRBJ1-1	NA	CASSQVSGRLDTEAFF	TGTGCCAGCAGCCAAGTAAGCGGCAGATTGGACACTGAAGCTTTCTTT
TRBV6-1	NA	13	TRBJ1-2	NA	CASSEASGYGYTF	TGTGCCAGCAGTGAAGCGTCGGGATATGGCTACACCTTC
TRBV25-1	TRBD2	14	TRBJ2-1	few	CASSDRLADNEQFF	TGTGCCAGCAGTGATAGACTAGCGGACAATGAGCAGTTCTTC
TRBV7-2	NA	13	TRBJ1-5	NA	CASSLSGGQPQHF	TGTGCCAGCAGCTTATCAGGTGGCCAGCCCCAGCATTTT
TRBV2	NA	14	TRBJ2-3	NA	CASSVSGGPDTQYF	TGTGCCAGCAGTGTATCGGGGGGCCCAGATACGCAGTATTTT
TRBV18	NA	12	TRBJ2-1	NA	CASSPKDVEQFF	TGTGCCAGCTCACCAAAGGACGTCGAGCAGTTCTTC
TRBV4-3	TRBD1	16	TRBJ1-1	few	CASSPRTGDSWAEAFF	TGCGCCAGCAGCCCACGGACAGGGGATAGTTGGGCTGAAGCTTTCTTT
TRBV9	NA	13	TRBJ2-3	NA	CASSRDFTDTQYF	TGTGCCAGCAGCCGGGACTTCACAGATACGCAGTATTTT
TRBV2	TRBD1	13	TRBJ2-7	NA	CASSGTGRYEQYF	TGTGCCAGCAGCGGGACAGGGCGCTACGAGCAGTACTTC
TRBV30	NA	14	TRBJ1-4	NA	CAWSGMDGNEKLFF	TGTGCCTGGAGTGGTATGGACGGGAATGAAAAACTGTTTTTT
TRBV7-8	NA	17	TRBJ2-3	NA	CASSFTARPRLQDTQYF	TGTGCCAGCAGTTTTACCGCTAGGCCCAGATTACAAGATACGCAGTATTTT
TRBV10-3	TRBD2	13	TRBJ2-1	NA	CAISPGLAHEQFF	TGTGCCATCAGTCCGGGACTAGCTCATGAGCAGTTCTTC
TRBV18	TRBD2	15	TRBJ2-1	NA	CASSPPAGLYNEQFF	TGTGCCAGCTCACCACCAGCGGGGCTCTACAATGAGCAGTTCTTC
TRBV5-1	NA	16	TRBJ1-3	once	CASSLDSIYSGNTIYF	TGCGCCAGCAGCTTGGACAGCATATACTCTGGAAACACCATATATTTT
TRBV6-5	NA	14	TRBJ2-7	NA	CASSLVFDSYEQYF	TGTGCCAGCAGTTTGGTTTTTGACTCCTACGAGCAGTACTTC
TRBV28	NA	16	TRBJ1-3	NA	CASSVSGPRRGNTIYF	TGTGCCAGCAGTGTGTCGGGACCCCGGAGGGGAAACACCATATATTTT
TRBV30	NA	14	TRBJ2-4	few	CAWSVPPQRNIQYF	TGTGCCTGGAGTGTCCCCCCCCAGCGAAACATTCAGTACTTC
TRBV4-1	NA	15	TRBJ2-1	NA	CASSQEGPGYNEQFF	TGCGCCAGCAGCCAAGAGGGGCCAGGTTACAATGAGCAGTTCTTC
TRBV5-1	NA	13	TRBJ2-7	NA	CASSLEKAYEQYF	TGCGCCAGCAGCTTGGAAAAGGCCTACGAGCAGTACTTC
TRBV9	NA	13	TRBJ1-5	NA	CASSPSLDQPQHF	TGTGCCAGCAGCCCCTCCCTGGATCAGCCCCAGCATTTT
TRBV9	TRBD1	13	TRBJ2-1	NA	CASSPGTANEQFF	TGTGCCAGCAGCCCAGGGACAGCCAATGAGCAGTTCTTC
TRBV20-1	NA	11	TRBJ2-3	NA	CSASGLDTQYF	TGCAGTGCTAGTGGATTAGATACGCAGTATTTT
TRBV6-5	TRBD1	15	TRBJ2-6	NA	CATAAGGDGANVLTF	TGTGCCACGGCCGCAGGGGGAGATGGGGCCAACGTCCTGACTTTC
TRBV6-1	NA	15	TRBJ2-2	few	CASSEIRSNTGELFF	TGTGCCAGCAGTGAGATCAGGTCGAACACCGGGGAGCTGTTTTTT
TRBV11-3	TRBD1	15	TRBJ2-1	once	CASSFADRGHNEQFF	TGTGCCAGCAGCTTTGCGGACAGGGGGCACAATGAGCAGTTCTTC